Sequencing of this T cell receptor beta chain was carried out in a study of T cell responses to AZD1222 COVID-19 vaccine. Across the study: It was second doses at about 4 or about 12 weeks that were pooled.

Sequenced by immunoSEQ multiplex PCR; TCRdb stores in-frame clones only, minus some. The data show roughly 260,000 clones, with 93% seen just once and roughly 0.6% held by the top ten. With respect to this clone: Antigen specificity is unknown.

General observations from the study: The donor group comprised mostly white British people and more females; the analysis possibly underestimated clonal diversity. Increases in Spike-specific TCR breadth and depth were seen after two AZD1222 doses. AZD1222 recipients seropositive at baseline numbered only 5 to 7.

Germline lookup yields CDR1 SGHTA and CDR2 FQGNSA. The length of the CDR3 is 16 residues. With 8 bases clipped from V and 2 bases from J, the junction kept 10 bases outside the gene matches. The source was peripheral blood, collected on day 0 of AZD1222 vaccination. This clonotype was sampled from an adult in good health. The chain employs TRBV7-2 and TRBJ2-2; TRBD1 matches 8 bases. The CDR3 is CASGQDRVANTGELFF. The CDR3 region has the DNA TGTGCCAGCGGACAGGACAGGGTTGCTAACACCGGGGAGCTGTTTTTT.